This T cell receptor beta chain was recorded in a study of T cell responses to AZD1222 COVID-19 vaccine. The study's findings and limits: Compared with day 0, the breadth and depth of the Spike-specific TCR repertoire rose significantly after two doses of AZD1222. All repertoire sampling was performed exclusively after the peak T cell response. Donor demographics were predominantly white British with a female majority; clonal diversity may be underestimated.

Some clones are missing from TCRdb's copy, which holds only in-frame ones; the method was immunoSEQ multiplex PCR. This table holds about 140,000 clones. In regard to this clone: Its cognate antigen is unknown.

Germline values: CDR1 LGHDT, CDR2 YNNKEL (reference sequence). Trimming shortened V by 0 bases and J by 0 bases, and 12 bases separated the two germline ends. The CDR3 covers 17 residues. This TCR derives from an adult in good health. The chain couples TRBV3-1 (or the pseudogene TRBV3-2) to TRBJ2-1; TRBD2 is a possible D gene (6 bases). Material: peripheral blood. CDR3 region: CASSQESGSGSYNEQFF. Written as DNA, the CDR3 is TGTGCCAGCAGCCAAGAATCTGGTAGCGGCTCCTACAATGAGCAGTTCTTC.